This TCR beta chain was obtained from a study of T-cell memory formation after mild COVID-19. TCR alpha and TCR beta cDNA libraries with sample barcodes and UMIs came from 5'RACE using constant-segment primers. One entry per CDR3 protein results from TCRdb running MiXCR on the 5' RACE reads. The sample holds 300,000 to 350,000 distinct CDR3 sequences, around 19% seen once. Germline CDR1 reads GTSNPN; CDR2 reads SVGIG (reference sequence). V dropped 2 bases and J dropped 11; count of bases not matched to a gene: 9. The CDR3 has 13 amino acids. Study-wide results and limits: CM and EM subsets held most contracting CD4+ clones; EMRA held CD8+ ones. Clones contracting day 15 to 85 were balanced CD4/CD8; later expanders leaned CD4+.

With regard to this clonotype: Its antigen is still unknown.

The sequenced material came from PBMCs or a T cell subset sorted from them (not recorded which). This TCR derives from a man aged 18 to 30 who had mild COVID-19 (a few samples of this study predate the infection). Cell type and time point are not known. The gene calls are TRBV30 and TRBJ1-2; 9 positions agree with TRBD1. The DNA for the CDR3 is TGTGCCTGGAGTCTCTGGACAGGGGTGGGGTACACCTTC. Translation: CAWSLWTGVGYTF.